This T cell receptor beta chain was captured in a study of CD8+CD57+ T cells in acquired aplastic anemia. Whole-study results and caveats: The CD8+ Simpson's diversity of patients and controls was not significantly different.

Researchers used genomic DNA as the template to profile TCR beta VDJ and CDR3. TCRdb re-analysed the reads in MiXCR, keeping a single row per CDR3 protein. The sample contains about 150,000 distinct CDR3 sequences, 40% to 65% of which appear only once. Germline V gene data show CDR1 as SNHLY and CDR2 as FYNNEI. This CDR3 is 13 amino acids long. By flow cytometry, patients selected for sequencing had shown an expansion of CD8+CD57+ cells. Points on this clonotype: Its cognate antigen is unknown. One junction end disagrees with the germline gene, perhaps due to a read error.

The V gene is TRBV2, the J gene TRBJ1-5; D is uncertain. The receptor was derived from a human donor with aplastic anemia. The specimen was sorted CD4+, CD8+, or CD8+CD57+ T cells (not recorded which) from PBMCs. CDR3 nucleotide sequence: TGTGACAGCAGCGTCCTGACCCATCAGCCCCAGCATTTT. Its protein is CDSSVLTHQPQHF.